This entry concerns a single TCR beta chain. The sample is drawn from a study of follicular helper T cells after annual influenza vaccination. For the study at large: Days 0, 7 and 28 post-vaccination were the blood draw times.

Trimming left V 4 bases short and J 4 bases short, with 10 bases between. Germline CDR1 SGHRS, CDR2 YFSETQ. This CDR3 has 13 residues. The sample's time point: 2014-2015 season, 7 days after vaccination. Sorted cTfh were non-naive CD4+CXCR5+PD-1+, either ICOS+CD38+ or ICOS-CD38-. Survey level resolution was used for TCRB sequencing. TCRdb's copy holds only in-frame clones and misses some; the assay was immunoSEQ multiplex PCR. The sample shows several thousand clones, over 80% of them seen only once. The sequencing used CXCR5+ CD38- circulating T follicular helper cells from blood, collected 7 days after influenza vaccination. Subset: circulating Tfh, non-naive CD4+CXCR5+PD-1+ (ICOS+CD38+ or ICOS-CD38-). The rearrangement links TRBV5-1 to TRBJ2-3; D not resolved. This clonotype originated in an adult who received the influenza vaccine. Written as DNA, the CDR3 is TGCGCCAGCAGCCCCGAAGCTCCAGATACGCAGTATTTT. Encoded protein: CASSPEAPDTQYF. Full variable domain (outside the CDR3, taken from reference TRBV5-1 and TRBJ2-3): KAGVTQTPRYLIKTRGQQVTLSCSPISGHRSVSWYQQTPGQGLQFLFEYFSETQRNKGNFPGRFSGRQFSNSRSEMNVSTLELGDSALYLCASSPEAPDTQYFGPGTRLTVL.